This TCR beta chain derives from a study of cytomegalovirus exposure and HLA in healthy donors. Use of 60 Vbeta and 13 Jbeta primers characterized the PCR. Only in-frame clones appear in the TCRdb table, and some are missing; sequencing was by immunoSEQ multiplex PCR. The sample yields approximately 91,000 clones, around 73% seen once. This clone has just one count. Its antigen is still unknown. Study findings and constraints: TCR beta sequences reportedly predicted the HLA-A and HLA-B alleles of most subjects accurately. Segments of the TCR beta V type were, in most cases, productive about 87% or about 30% of the time in an earlier analysis.

V shed 0 bases and J 4 bases; nucleotides not matched to a gene: 9. The CDR3 has 17 residues. Germline-derived CDR1 and CDR2 are SGHDN and FVKESK. This sequence joins TRBV14 and TRBJ2-1, with 7 bases aligning to TRBD2. The sequence was collected from a female donor in good health and CMV-seronegative. The material sequenced was PBMCs. The CDR3 DNA reads TGTGCCAGCAGCCAAGACTGGTCGGCTAGCGGATACAATGAGCAGTTCTTC. Translating gives CASSQDWSASGYNEQFF.